The clone carrying this T cell receptor (beta chain) was seen only a few times. No antigen is known for it. This CDR3 has 16 amino acids. Germline CDR1 and CDR2: SQVTM and ANQGSEA. Between the trimmed V and J ends, which lost 6 bases and 1 base, there was a span of 20 bases. The table came from immunoSEQ multiplex PCR; TCRdb's copy has only in-frame clones and leaves some out. The table records over 6,500 clones, over 60% of them present only once. This entry is derived from a study of early stage breast cancer tumors. Study-wide results and limits: Most shared enriched TCRB sequences were commonly generated ones.

The sequence was collected from a person aged 70 to 85 with breast cancer. This rearrangement joins TRBV29-1 to TRBJ2-3, with D maybe TRBD2 (5 bases). The specimen was breast tumor tissue. The CDR3 region is CSVQAPPRGRTDTQYF. The CDR3 DNA sequence: TGCAGCGTCCAAGCCCCCCCCAGAGGGCGCACAGATACGCAGTATTTT.